Listed below are T cell receptor beta chains from one sample, sequenced in a study of T cell responses to AZD1222 COVID-19 vaccine. The assay was immunoSEQ multiplex PCR, and TCRdb's table has in-frame clones only and misses some. Among about 78,000 clones listed, about nine tenths were seen once. The sample here was peripheral blood, taken on day 0 of AZD1222 vaccination. These TCRs come from an adult in good health. Both conserved end residues are part of each CDR3. A D gene is named only where the DNA matches it firmly. Size is stated for part of the rows, as once, few or many counts, or as a class when the clone is expanded.

TRBJ1-2 once 12 TRBD1 TRBV10-1 TGCGCCAGCAGTGATGGGACAGGGCGCTACACCTTC CASSDGTGRYTF
TRBJ1-1 . 13 . TRBV24-1 TGTGCCACCAGGGCAGTTGCCCAGGGGGAAGCTTTCTTT CATRAVAQGEAFF
TRBJ1-4 few 14 . TRBV28 TGTGCCAGCAGTGACCCGGGGGACGCTGAAAAACTGTTTTTT CASSDPGDAEKLFF
TRBJ1-2 . 15 TRBD1 TRBV2 TGTGCCAGCAGTGAGGGGACAGTGGGTTTTTATGGCTACACCTTC CASSEGTVGFYGYTF
TRBJ1-1 once 16 . TRBV5-1 TGCGCCAGCAGCTTGGAGTTGTGGCAGGGGAACACTGAAGCTTTCTTT CASSLELWQGNTEAFF
TRBJ2-5 . 12 . TRBV7-9 TGTGCCAGCAGCTTAGCCCAAGAGACCCAGTACTTC CASSLAQETQYF
TRBJ2-5 . 16 TRBD2 TRBV4-1 TGCGCCAGCAGCCCGGGACTAGCGGGAGGGCAAGAGACCCAGTACTTC CASSPGLAGGQETQYF
TRBJ1-2 . 12 . TRBV12-5 TGTGCTAGTGGTTCCCCGTGGGGGGACTACACCTTC CASGSPWGDYTF
TRBJ1-1 . 13 . TRBV30 TGTGCCTGGATAAGTAAAGGGGGGGGCGAAGCTTTCTTT CAWISKGGGEAFF
TRBJ2-5 . 16 TRBD1 TRBV5-1 TGCGCCAGCAGCCAAGACTGGACAGGGGGGAGGGAGACCCAGTACTTC CASSQDWTGGRETQYF
TRBJ1-6 . 14 TRBD1 TRBV29-1 TGCAGCGTTAAAACAGGGGGCATCGGCTCACCCCTCCACTTT CSVKTGGIGSPLHF
TRBJ2-1 . 17 TRBD1 TRBV5-5 TGTGCCAGCAGCCCCGGCCGGGGGACAGGGGTCCGGGATGAGCAGTTCTTC CASSPGRGTGVRDEQFF
TRBJ2-7 . 14 . TRBV5-4 TGTGCCAGCAGCTGGGGGGGGGCCGGGGACGAGCAGTACTTC CASSWGGAGDEQYF
TRBJ1-5 once 13 TRBD1 TRBV15 TGTGCCACCAGCGTACAGGGGAATCAGCCCCAGCATTTT CATSVQGNQPQHF
TRBJ2-7 . 13 . TRBV7-2 TGTGCCAGCAGCTTAGAAATGACGGGGGAGCAGTACTTC CASSLEMTGEQYF
TRBJ2-2 . 16 . TRBV5-4 TGTGCCAGCAGCTCCGACAGGCTACCAGACACCGGGGAGCTGTTTTTT CASSSDRLPDTGELFF
TRBJ1-1 few 15 TRBD1 TRBV2 TGTGCCAGCAGTGGATCGGACAGGGGGCAGTTTGAAGCTTTCTTT CASSGSDRGQFEAFF
TRBJ2-7 . 15 TRBD2 TRBV10-3 TGTGCCATCAGTGAGTTAGCGGGAGGAGGAGACGAGCAGTACTTC CAISELAGGGDEQYF
TRBJ2-1 . 14 . TRBV27 TGTGCCAGCAGTCAGGAGGGGCGCATCAATGAGCAGTTCTTC CASSQEGRINEQFF
TRBJ2-7 . 14 TRBD2 TRBV28 TGTGCCAGCAGTTTACCCGGGAGGTCGCGGGAGCAGTACTTC CASSLPGRSREQYF
TRBJ2-3 . 16 . TRBV5-6 TGTGCCAGCAGCTTGACCGCGGTAGAATCCACAGATACGCAGTATTTT CASSLTAVESTDTQYF
TRBJ1-4 . 17 . TRBV5-1 TGCGCCAGCAGCTTGGGACGGCCCTCGTCTACTAATGAAAAACTGTTTTTT CASSLGRPSSTNEKLFF
TRBJ2-7 once 12 . TRBV3-1/TRBV3-2 TGTGCCAGCAGCCAAGGAGCTGTTCAGCAGTACTTC CASSQGAVQQYF
TRBJ2-7 . 14 TRBD2 TRBV19 TGTGCCAGTAGTGAAGGCGGGAGTTTCCACGAGCAGTACTTC CASSEGGSFHEQYF
TRBJ2-5 . 14 . TRBV9 TGTGCCAGCAGCGCCACAGGGTTTGGGGAGACCCAGTACTTC CASSATGFGETQYF
TRBJ2-5 . 16 TRBD2 TRBV27 TGTGCCAGCAGTCCAGGGGCTAGCGGGGGAGAAGAGACCCAGTACTTC CASSPGASGGEETQYF
TRBJ2-1 . 16 . TRBV18 TGTGCCAGCTCACCATCCCGGGGTAGCGTGTACAATGAGCAGTTCTTC CASSPSRGSVYNEQFF
TRBJ2-1 . 13 . TRBV7-9 TGTGCCAGCAGCTTAAGTGGGGGGCTTGAGCAGTTCTTC CASSLSGGLEQFF
TRBJ2-5 once 16 . TRBV7-6 TGTGCCAGCAGCTTAGTTCCAGCAGTGTACCAAGAGACCCAGTACTTC CASSLVPAVYQETQYF
TRBJ2-1 . 15 . TRBV7-3 TGTGCCAGCAGCTTAGGGGGCGGGAACTACAATGAGCAGTTCTTC CASSLGGGNYNEQFF
TRBJ2-1 once 15 . TRBV13 TGTGCCAGCAGCTCCCCCGAAAGGGACCGCCGTGGGCAGTTCTTC CASSSPERDRRGQFF
TRBJ2-7 . 14 . TRBV6-4 TGTGCCGTACCGGGACGGAAGATTGTGTACGAGCAGTACTTC CAVPGRKIVYEQYF
TRBJ1-4 once 16 . TRBV7-9 TGTGCCAGCAGCCCCTTCCGCGGCACAACTAATGAAAAACTGTTTTTT CASSPFRGTTNEKLFF
TRBJ2-2 . 15 TRBD1 TRBV27 TGTGCCAGCAGGGCCGGGACAGGAAACACCGGGGAGCTGTTTTTT CASRAGTGNTGELFF